One sample yielded the 27 T cell receptor beta chains listed below, sequenced in a study of shared clonotypes between healthy human individuals. Data came from immunoSEQ multiplex PCR; TCRdb stores just in-frame clones and leaves some out. The data contain millions of clones, roughly 96% of them seen just once; the ten biggest clones take up more than 0.1%. Sequences were obtained from naive CD4+ T cells sorted from blood. The subset here: CD45RA+ positively selected. The receptors were sampled from a man between 18 and 35 years old in good health.

The genes are TRBV29-1 and TRBJ2-7; perhaps TRBD1 as D (5 bases). The germline V gene encodes CDR1 SQVTM and CDR2 ANQGSEA. Trimming removed 5 bases at V and 5 bases at J, with 13 bases between. This CDR3 has 12 amino acids. The CDR3 coding sequence is TGCAGCGTTCAAAAGGGGCAAGACGAGCAGTACTTC. Its translation is CSVQKGQDEQYF.

CDR3 sequence (DNA): TGTGCGGGGGGGGTCTTGGACGAGCAGTACTTC. Its protein is CAGGVLDEQYF. J is TRBJ2-7 and V is TRBV6-1; TRBD2 agrees at 7 bases. The germline gives CDR1 MNHNS, CDR2 SASEGT. The CDR3 totals 11 residues.

V is TRBV7-8 and J is TRBJ1-3; TRBD1 might be the D (5 bases). CDR1 and CDR2 (germline): SGHVS, FQNEAQ. Deletions cut 6 bases from V and 4 bases from J, with 13 bases between. The CDR3 contains 14 residues. In DNA, the CDR3 is TGTGCCAGCAGTTTTTCAGGGCCCGGAAACACCATATATTTT. Translation: CASSFSGPGNTIYF.

A remark on this clone: In the same sample, other DNA sequences code for this CDR3. The J gene is TRBJ2-7, the V gene TRBV5-1; 7 positions match TRBD1. Per the germline V gene, CDR1 is SGHRS and CDR2 is YFSETQ. This CDR3 has 16 amino acids. Trimming cost V 0 bases and J 0 bases; bases outside gene matches: 6. In DNA, the CDR3 is TGCGCCAGCAGCTTGGGTAGGGGGCCTAGCTCCTACGAGCAGTACTTC. Amino acids: CASSLGRGPSSYEQYF.

V gene TRBV21-1 combines with J gene TRBJ2-1; the D segment call TRBD2 is taken from the table without a DNA check. TRBV21-1 is a documented pseudogene. The length of the CDR3 is 15 residues. The CDR3 DNA follows: TGTGCCAGCAGCGAATGGCTAGCGGGAGTTTGGGAGCAGTTCTTC. This encodes CASSEWLAGVWEQFF.

V gene TRBV7-9 combines with J gene TRBJ2-5; the match to TRBD2 covers 9 bases. Losses at the gene ends were 1 base for V and 4 bases for J; bases not matched to a gene: 4. CDR1 and CDR2 from the germline V gene are SEHNR and FQNEAQ (reference sequence). The CDR3 sequence is 15 residues long. For the CDR3, the DNA is TGTGCCAGCAGCTTAGGCCTAGCGGGGACAGAGACCCAGTACTTC. Translating it yields CASSLGLAGTETQYF.

The rearrangement links TRBV28 to TRBJ2-4, with 13 bases lining up with TRBD2. Per germline, CDR1 MDHEN and CDR2 SYDVKM. The CDR3 spans 17 residues. With V trimmed by 6 bases and J by 0 bases, 5 bases remained unmatched. The CDR3 sequence is CASSRTSGGRAKNIQYF. The CDR3 DNA follows: TGTGCCAGCAGCCGGACTAGCGGGGGCCGAGCCAAAAACATTCAGTACTTC. The full variable domain, with the rest looked up from reference TRBV28 and TRBJ2-4, is DVKVTQSSRYLVKRTGEKVFLECVQDMDHENMFWYRQDPGLGLRLIYFSYDVKMKEKGDIPEGYSVSREKKERFSLILESASTNQTSMYLCASSRTSGGRAKNIQYFGAGTRLSVL.

V and J are TRBV6-1 and TRBJ2-2; a weak D match, TRBD1 (6 bases). The germline V gene has CDR1 MNHNS and CDR2 SASEGT. V gave up 6 bases and J gave up 4 bases, with 15 bases separating them. The CDR3 has 15 amino acids. The CDR3 protein is CASSSGTLITGELFF. The CDR3 nucleotides are TGTGCCAGCAGCTCCGGGACACTGATCACCGGGGAGCTGTTTTTT.

CDR3 protein: CASSHRGDVNTEAFF. The CDR3 DNA sequence: TGTGCCAGCAGCCACAGGGGGGATGTGAACACTGAAGCTTTCTTT. V gene TRBV27 combines with J gene TRBJ1-1, with 8 nucleotides matching TRBD1. Trimming took 6 bases from V and 0 from J; bases not matched to a gene: 6. The CDR3 is 15 amino acids. Germline CDR1 MNHEY, CDR2 SMNVEV (reference sequence).

Comment on this clone: Other DNA sequences in this specimen translate into the identical CDR3. The genes are TRBV18 and TRBJ1-4, with D unresolved. This CDR3 spans 11 amino acids. The V end was cut by 2 bases, the J end by 6 bases, with 1 base between. Germline CDR1 is KGHSH and CDR2 is LQKENI. CDR3 protein: CASSPDEKLFF. CDR3 coding DNA: TGTGCCAGCTCACCAGATGAAAAACTGTTTTTT.

About this clone itself: The identical CDR3 is also encoded by other nucleotide sequences in the sample. This chain connects TRBV5-1 to TRBJ1-1; possible D gene TRBD1, 6 bases. V dropped 2 bases and J dropped 1 base, with 9 bases sitting between them. Germline loops: CDR1 SGHRS, CDR2 YFSETQ. The CDR3 loop spans 14 amino acids. The chain's CDR3 is CASSFGGPNTEAFF. CDR3 DNA: TGCGCCAGCAGCTTCGGGGGCCCGAACACTGAAGCTTTCTTT.

This chain joins TRBV18 and TRBJ2-5; 12 bases are shared with TRBD2. Per the germline V gene, CDR1 is KGHSH and CDR2 is LQKENI. J gave up 4 bases and V 4 bases, and 4 bases lay outside the gene matches. The length of the CDR3 is 15 residues. The CDR3 sequence: CASSQILAGGETQYF. As DNA, the CDR3 is TGTGCCAGCTCACAGATACTAGCGGGAGGAGAGACCCAGTACTTC.

Of note for this clone: Other DNA sequences in the same sample also yield this CDR3. V and J are TRBV5-1 and TRBJ1-4; D gene ambiguous. The CDR3 has 14 residues. V gave up 0 bases and J gave up 2 bases, with 5 bases separating them. The germline gives CDR1 SGHRS, CDR2 YFSETQ. This chain's CDR3 is CASSLAATNEKLFF. Written as DNA, the CDR3 is TGCGCCAGCAGCTTGGCAGCCACTAATGAAAAACTGTTTTTT.

The chain combines TRBV14 with TRBJ1-6; a weak D match, TRBD1 (6 bases). CDR1 is SGHDN, CDR2 FVKESK, per germline. This CDR3 has 14 amino acids. Trimming removed 2 bases at V and 9 bases at J, with 11 bases between. This CDR3 is CASSQRAGASPLHF. In nucleotides, the CDR3 is TGTGCCAGCAGCCAAAGAGCAGGGGCTTCACCCCTCCACTTT.

For this clone: Other DNA variants within this sample encode the same CDR3. The chain is built from TRBV5-1 and TRBJ2-3; D call uncertain. CDR3 length: 12 amino acids. V was cut by 1 base and J by 2 bases, with 2 bases left in between. Germline V lookup: CDR1 SGHRS, CDR2 YFSETQ. Written as DNA, the CDR3 is TGCGCCAGCAGCTTGAACACAGATACGCAGTATTTT. This sequence encodes CASSLNTDTQYF.

Turning to this clone: The sample holds other DNA sequences that translate to the same CDR3. This chain joins TRBV30 and TRBJ2-7; 7 bases map to TRBD2. J lost 0 bases, V lost 3 bases, and 5 bases had no gene match. The germline V gene encodes CDR1 GTSNPN and CDR2 SVGIG (reference sequence). The CDR3 contains 14 residues. CDR3 residues: CAWSSGGSSYEQYF. DNA for the CDR3: TGTGCCTGGAGCTCGGGGGGTAGCTCCTACGAGCAGTACTTC. Based on the CDR3 plus reference TRBV30 and TRBJ2-7, the full variable domain is SQTIHQWPATLVQPVGSPLSLECTVEGTSNPNLYWYRQAAGRGLQLLFYSVGIGQISSEVPQNLSASRPQDRQFILSSKKLLLSDSGFYLCAWSSGGSSYEQYFGPGTRLTVT.

The rearrangement links TRBV7-8 to TRBJ2-4; tentative D call: TRBD1 (6 bases). Trimming cost V 3 bases and J 5 bases, with 14 bases left between them. The CDR3 contains 15 residues. Per germline, CDR1 SGHVS and CDR2 FQNEAQ. CDR3: CASSFIQGSENIQYF. The CDR3 coding sequence is TGTGCCAGCAGCTTTATACAGGGATCTGAAAACATTCAGTACTTC.

The rearrangement links TRBV6-5 to TRBJ1-4, with a tentative D call TRBD1 (5 bases). V lost 2 bases and J lost 6, with 10 bases in between. There are 14 residues in the CDR3. The germline CDR1 and CDR2 sequences are MNHEY and SVGAGI. The CDR3 protein is CASSYRGSHEKLFF. The CDR3 region has the DNA TGTGCCAGCAGTTACAGGGGTTCCCATGAAAAACTGTTTTTT.

The V call is TRBV4-1, the J call TRBJ2-7, with D possibly TRBD1 on 5 matching bases. V lost 2 bases and J 3 bases, leaving 14 bases between the germline ends. The CDR3 sequence is 15 residues long. Germline loops: CDR1 MGHRA, CDR2 YSYEKL. Here the CDR3 DNA reads TGCGCCAGCAGCCAATCCTGTCAGGGCGTCTACGAGCAGTACTTC. It codes for CASSQSCQGVYEQYF.

The chain couples TRBV5-6 to TRBJ2-7, with D possibly TRBD1 on 6 matching bases. The V gene lost 3 bases and the J gene lost 4 bases, with 8 bases spanning the gap. The germline V gene encodes CDR1 SGHDT and CDR2 YYEEEE. The CDR3 length is 12 residues. CDR3 protein: CASSSTGYEQYF. In nucleotides, the CDR3 is TGTGCCAGCAGCTCGACAGGATACGAGCAGTACTTC. Full variable domain (remainder filled in from reference TRBV5-6 and TRBJ2-7): DAGVTQSPTHLIKTRGQQVTLRCSPKSGHDTVSWYQQALGQGPQFIFQYYEEEERQRGNFPDRFSGHQFPNYSSELNVNALLLGDSALYLCASSSTGYEQYFGPGTRLTVT.

This clone was seen only once. Distinct nucleotide sequences in the sample also encode this CDR3. The chain has TRBV11-2 and TRBJ1-6, with a possible D match to TRBD1 (6 bases). V shed 4 bases and J shed 7 bases, with 14 bases lying between them. This CDR3 region has 15 residues. Germline CDR1 SGHAT, CDR2 FQNNGV. The CDR3 protein is CASSYLQGGNSPLHF. The CDR3 DNA sequence: TGTGCCAGCAGCTACCTACAGGGTGGCAATTCACCCCTCCACTTT. Looking up the rest from reference TRBV11-2 and TRBJ1-6 gives the full variable domain: EAGVAQSPRYKIIEKRQSVAFWCNPISGHATLYWYQQILGQGPKLLIQFQNNGVVDDSQLPKDRFSAERLKGVDSTLKIQPAKLEDSAVYLCASSYLQGGNSPLHFGNGTRLTVT.

The chain employs TRBV21-1 and TRBJ2-3; TRBD2, the table's D call, lacks a check against the DNA. TRBV21-1 is described as a pseudogene. The CDR3 is made up of 16 amino acids. The DNA for the CDR3 is TGTGCCAGCAGCAAAGCCCCAGCGGGGATCACAGATACGCAGTATTTT. Translating it yields CASSKAPAGITDTQYF.

This clone appeared a single time. The chain recombines TRBV4-1 with TRBJ2-3; TRBD1 aligns across 9 bases. The J segment lost 3 bases and the V segment lost 2 bases, leaving 6 bases of the junction unmatched. CDR1 and CDR2 from the germline V gene are MGHRA and YSYEKL. The CDR3 is made up of 16 amino acids. The CDR3 spells CASSQHAGTGTDTQYF. CDR3 coding DNA: TGCGCCAGCAGCCAACACGCCGGGACAGGGACAGATACGCAGTATTTT.

The chain carries TRBV6-4 and TRBJ1-5, with TRBD1 as a possible D gene (5 bases). Per germline, CDR1 MRHNA and CDR2 SNTAGT. CDR3 length: 17 amino acids. V was trimmed by 0 bases and J by 7 bases, leaving 19 bases between them. The CDR3 loop reads CASSDSSMRAGGQPQHF. As DNA, the CDR3 is TGTGCCAGCAGTGACTCGTCCATGAGGGCGGGGGGGCAGCCCCAGCATTTT.

The gene calls are TRBV6-5 and TRBJ2-7, with 8 positions matching TRBD1. Trimming cost V 7 bases and J 0 bases; bases outside gene matches: 8. The CDR3 spans 15 residues. Germline V gene sequence: CDR1 MNHEY, CDR2 SVGAGI. CDR3 in DNA: TGTGCCAGCACCCGAATACAGGGGGGCTCCTACGAGCAGTACTTC. Translated, it gives CASTRIQGGSYEQYF.

The chain uses TRBV4-3 and TRBJ1-1, with a weak D call TRBD1 (5 bases). From germline, CDR1 is LGHNA and CDR2 YSLEER. Trimming took 2 bases from V and 8 from J, leaving 9 bases between them. This CDR3 has 12 residues. CDR3 in DNA: TGCGCCAGCAGCCAACCACCAGGGGAAGCTTTCTTT. It encodes CASSQPPGEAFF.

Worth noting for this clone: The identical CDR3 is also encoded by other nucleotide sequences in the sample. This chain joins TRBV18 and TRBJ1-1; no clear D gene. This CDR3 is 12 amino acids long. CDR1 KGHSH and CDR2 LQKENI come from the germline V gene. V gave up 2 bases and J gave up 4 bases, with 5 bases separating them. CDR3 nucleotides: TGTGCCAGCTCACCAAGGATCACTGAAGCTTTCTTT. Protein sequence: CASSPRITEAFF.